This T cell receptor (beta chain) was sequenced during a study of identical twins. Study conclusions and caveats: Excess sharing between twins was weaker in beta out-of-frame sequences.

MiXCR was run by TCRdb on the 5' RACE reads, yielding one entry per CDR3 protein. The sample lists around 650,000 distinct CDR3 sequences; less than 9% were seen once. CDR3 length: 12 residues. The germline CDR1 and CDR2 sequences are SQVTM and ANQGSEA. With 7 bases clipped from V and 7 bases from J, the junction kept 8 bases outside the gene matches. This clonotype was seen ten or more times. What it recognizes is unknown. The data also belong to a second study, concerning yellow fever vaccine responses in identical twins.

The clonotype was recovered from a woman younger than 30 in good health. This chain joins TRBV29-1 and TRBJ1-2; 8 nucleotides match TRBD1. Material: PBMCs. The CDR3 loop is CSASDREFGYTF. In DNA form, the CDR3 reads TGCAGCGCCTCGGACAGGGAATTTGGCTACACCTTC.